This T cell receptor beta chain derives from a study of shared clonotypes between healthy human individuals. Healthy and HIV-negative, the adult donors had no recent acute infections or vaccinations. Partitioning of CD4+ cells yielded a CD45RA+ naive subset and a CD45RA-negative memory subset. Repertoires were generated with immunoSEQ multiplex PCR, while TCRdb's copy carries only in-frame clones and drops some. This sample has under 2.5 million clones, with approximately 90% found just once. Regarding the study as a whole: Naive subsets usually exceeded memory subsets in estimated richness. Researchers sampled blood only, noting tissue repertoires likely differ.

CDR1 and CDR2 (germline): MNHNS, SASEGT. The ends were cut back, 5 bases at V and 6 bases at J, with 14 bases in the middle. This CDR3 spans 14 amino acids. On this clone itself: What it binds is not known.

The J gene is TRBJ2-4, the V gene TRBV6-1; TRBD2 is a possible D gene (5 bases). The clonotype comes from a man younger than 35 in good health. Some clones in this sample may be carry-over from other donors' samples. Sequencing was carried out using naive CD4+ T cells from PBMCs. The subset is: CD45RA+ positively selected. This chain's CDR3 is CASSTSGSRNIQYF. The CDR3 region has the DNA TGTGCCAGCAGTACCTCGGGGTCAAGAAACATTCAGTACTTC.